These T cell receptor beta chains were read from a single sample in a study of blood T cells in healthy people across ages. TCRdb re-called the 5' RACE reads with MiXCR, one entry per CDR3 protein. The sample includes about 970,000 distinct CDR3 sequences, roughly 51% of them seen just once. The material sequenced was blood. These receptors were collected from a woman aged 55-75 years in good health. Each CDR3 is given with its conserved first and last residue. D genes are given only for firm matches. Some rows have no size entry. The others give once, few or many, or a class for an expanded clone.

clone size: once
J gene: TRBJ2-7
V gene: TRBV27
D gene: TRBD1
CDR3 protein: CVSSPTTTGAYEQYF
CDR3 DNA: TGTGTCAGCAGTCCAACAACGACAGGGGCCTACGAGCAGTACTTC

clone size: -
J gene: TRBJ1-5
V gene: TRBV12-3/TRBV12-4
D gene: -
CDR3 protein: CASSLQGEAQPQHF
CDR3 DNA: TGTGCCAGCAGTTTACAGGGAGAGGCTCAGCCCCAGCATTTT

clone size: -
J gene: TRBJ2-7
V gene: TRBV4-2
D gene: TRBD2
CDR3 protein: CASSQESSGLAGGSPYEQYF
CDR3 DNA: TGTGCCAGCAGCCAAGAATCCTCGGGACTAGCGGGAGGCTCCCCATACGAGCAGTACTTC

clone size: -
J gene: TRBJ2-7
V gene: TRBV7-2
D gene: -
CDR3 protein: CASSWIVGYSYEQYF
CDR3 DNA: TGTGCCAGCAGCTGGATAGTAGGCTACTCCTACGAGCAGTACTTC

clone size: -
J gene: TRBJ2-3
V gene: TRBV2
D gene: TRBD2
CDR3 protein: CASSDSAAGVGDTQYF
CDR3 DNA: TGTGCCAGCAGTGACAGTGCAGCGGGAGTAGGAGATACGCAGTATTTT

clone size: -
J gene: TRBJ2-1
V gene: TRBV5-1
D gene: -
CDR3 protein: CASSLFTAYNEQFF
CDR3 DNA: TGCGCCAGCAGCTTGTTTACAGCCTACAATGAGCAGTTCTTC

clone size: few
J gene: TRBJ2-5
V gene: TRBV28
D gene: TRBD1
CDR3 protein: CASRSGGLWETQYF
CDR3 DNA: TGTGCCAGCAGGTCAGGGGGCCTGTGGGAGACCCAGTACTTC

clone size: -
J gene: TRBJ2-2
V gene: TRBV7-2
D gene: -
CDR3 protein: CASTSRRSGELFF
CDR3 DNA: TGTGCCAGCACCTCAAGGCGGTCCGGGGAGCTGTTTTTT

clone size: few
J gene: TRBJ2-7
V gene: TRBV7-9
D gene: -
CDR3 protein: CASSPREVSSYEQYF
CDR3 DNA: TGTGCCAGCAGCCCCAGGGAAGTCTCCTCCTACGAGCAGTACTTC

clone size: -
J gene: TRBJ1-1
V gene: TRBV4-3
D gene: TRBD1
CDR3 protein: CASSQGTGRSTGAFF
CDR3 DNA: TGCGCCAGCAGCCAAGGGACAGGGCGTAGCACTGGAGCTTTCTTT

clone size: few
J gene: TRBJ2-7
V gene: TRBV4-1
D gene: -
CDR3 protein: CASSQGPSTPYEQYF
CDR3 DNA: TGCGCCAGCAGCCAAGGACCGTCCACCCCTTACGAGCAGTACTTC

clone size: once
J gene: TRBJ1-5
V gene: TRBV29-1
D gene: -
CDR3 protein: CSVGPGTNQPQHF
CDR3 DNA: TGCAGCGTTGGGCCAGGGACGAATCAGCCCCAGCATTTT

clone size: -
J gene: TRBJ2-7
V gene: TRBV27
D gene: TRBD2
CDR3 protein: CASIPSGGGSYEQYF
CDR3 DNA: TGTGCCAGCATTCCTAGCGGGGGGGGCTCCTACGAGCAGTACTTC

clone size: -
J gene: TRBJ2-1
V gene: TRBV3-1
D gene: -
CDR3 protein: CASSQENGDEQFF
CDR3 DNA: TGTGCCAGCAGCCAAGAGAACGGGGATGAGCAGTTCTTC

clone size: -
J gene: TRBJ2-3
V gene: TRBV11-2
D gene: TRBD2
CDR3 protein: CASSLDRGLAGGEDTQYF
CDR3 DNA: TGTGCCAGCAGCTTAGATCGCGGGCTAGCGGGAGGCGAGGATACGCAGTATTTT

clone size: -
J gene: TRBJ2-1
V gene: TRBV6-2/TRBV6-3
D gene: TRBD2
CDR3 protein: CASSYASGRAEQFF
CDR3 DNA: TGTGCCAGCAGTTACGCGAGCGGGAGGGCTGAGCAGTTCTTC

clone size: -
J gene: TRBJ2-1
V gene: TRBV7-8
D gene: -
CDR3 protein: CASSYRRGNEQFF
CDR3 DNA: TGTGCCAGCAGCTACAGGCGTGGCAATGAGCAGTTCTTC

clone size: -
J gene: TRBJ2-6
V gene: TRBV20-1
D gene: -
CDR3 protein: CSASTGRPGANVLTF
CDR3 DNA: TGCAGTGCTAGTACGGGGAGACCTGGGGCCAACGTCCTGACTTTC

clone size: few
J gene: TRBJ2-3
V gene: TRBV6-1
D gene: -
CDR3 protein: CASSGLRDFTDTQYF
CDR3 DNA: TGTGCCAGCAGTGGTTTACGAGACTTCACAGATACGCAGTATTTT

clone size: -
J gene: TRBJ2-2
V gene: TRBV5-1
D gene: TRBD1
CDR3 protein: CASSLDSGQGIRNTGELFF
CDR3 DNA: TGCGCCAGCAGCTTAGATAGTGGACAGGGGATCCGGAACACCGGGGAGCTGTTTTTT

clone size: few
J gene: TRBJ1-2
V gene: TRBV7-2
D gene: -
CDR3 protein: CASSLASRGGYTF
CDR3 DNA: TGTGCCAGCAGCTTAGCATCCCGGGGGGGCTACACCTTC

clone size: -
J gene: TRBJ2-7
V gene: TRBV20-1
D gene: TRBD1
CDR3 protein: CSATRDRGNYEQYF
CDR3 DNA: TGCAGTGCCACTCGGGACAGGGGGAACTACGAGCAGTACTTC

clone size: few
J gene: TRBJ2-7
V gene: TRBV7-2
D gene: -
CDR3 protein: CASSMGGLEQYF
CDR3 DNA: TGTGCCAGCTCTATGGGTGGGCTCGAGCAGTACTTC

clone size: few
J gene: TRBJ1-5
V gene: TRBV15
D gene: -
CDR3 protein: CATSRERDMRPQHF
CDR3 DNA: TGTGCCACCAGCAGAGAGAGGGACATGCGGCCCCAGCATTTT

clone size: few
J gene: TRBJ2-7
V gene: TRBV20-1
D gene: -
CDR3 protein: CSASGQGGSYEQYF
CDR3 DNA: TGCAGTGCTAGCGGGCAGGGGGGATCCTACGAGCAGTACTTC

clone size: -
J gene: TRBJ1-2
V gene: TRBV18
D gene: -
CDR3 protein: CASSPGPGAGYTF
CDR3 DNA: TGTGCCAGCTCACCAGGTCCGGGGGCCGGCTACACCTTC